This record looks at one T cell receptor beta chain sequence and its context. Its antigen is not identified. The PCR contained 60 Vbeta and 13 Jbeta primers. Measured with immunoSEQ multiplex PCR; TCRdb has only the in-frame clones, and not every one. This sample yields 100,000 to 150,000 clones, of which about four fifths are seen a single time; about 3.9% belongs to the top ten. This sample was included in a study of cytomegalovirus exposure and HLA in healthy donors. Notes on the study in general: When analyzed later, the rates of TCR association showed variation by HLA locus, with DRB1 the most and HLA-C the fewest.

Trimming removed 4 bases at V and 2 bases at J, with 12 bases between. Germline V gene sequence: CDR1 MNHEY, CDR2 SVGAGI. The CDR3 spans 15 residues. Sequencing was performed on PBMCs. J is TRBJ1-3 and V is TRBV6-5; TRBD1 is a possible D gene (5 bases). This receptor was obtained from a woman between 40 and 55 years old in good health and CMV-seropositive. Here the CDR3 DNA reads TGTGCCAGCAGTTCGACAGTATTTCCTGGAAACACCATATATTTT. This encodes CASSSTVFPGNTIYF.